The rows below give T cell receptor beta chains drawn from one sample of a study of shared clonotypes between healthy human individuals. Using immunoSEQ multiplex PCR, the repertoire was profiled, and TCRdb retains in-frame clones only, with some absent. The sample yields more than 2 million clones, approximately 94% seen once. The specimen was naive CD4+ T cells sorted from blood. Receptor source: a man younger than 35 in good health. The CDR3 runs from the conserved cysteine through the conserved F or W. Fields, in order: J gene, D gene, V gene, CDR3 length, clone size, CDR3 protein, CDR3 DNA. The D gene is left open where the match is weak. Rows may omit the clone size; those that give it use once, few, many or a size class.

>TRBJ1-5|.|TRBV7-9|17|.
CASSLNRDLKQGKPQHF
TGTGCCAGCAGTTTGAACCGGGACCTTAAACAAGGTAAGCCCCAGCATTTT
>TRBJ1-2|TRBD1|TRBV19|13|.
CASRRTGGYGYTF
TGTGCCAGTAGACGGACAGGGGGCTATGGCTACACCTTC
>TRBJ1-1|.|TRBV2|15|.
CASSDQGWQNTEAFF
TGTGCCAGCAGTGATCAGGGTTGGCAGAACACTGAAGCTTTCTTT
>TRBJ2-7|.|TRBV13|14|once
CASSRLQGAYEQYF
TGTGCCAGCAGCCGATTACAGGGAGCCTACGAGCAGTACTTC
>TRBJ2-1|.|TRBV5-1|15|.
CASSFGTIFYNEQFF
TGCGCCAGCAGCTTCGGGACAATCTTTTACAATGAGCAGTTCTTC
>TRBJ2-3|.|TRBV5-1|14|.
CASSPNPVTDTQYF
TGCGCCAGCAGCCCGAATCCTGTCACAGATACGCAGTATTTT
>TRBJ1-1|TRBD1|TRBV7-2|16|.
CASSPQGGVSDTEAFF
TGTGCCAGCAGCCCACAGGGGGGGGTTTCGGACACTGAAGCTTTCTTT
>TRBJ1-1|.|TRBV28|15|.
CASSLPGSMNTEAFF
TGTGCCAGCAGCCTACCGGGCTCCATGAACACTGAAGCTTTCTTT
>TRBJ2-7|TRBD2|TRBV7-8|17|.
CASSLPGGVISSYEQYF
TGTGCCAGCAGCCTCCCCGGGGGGGTCATTAGCTCCTACGAGCAGTACTTC
>TRBJ1-2|TRBD1|TRBV5-1|17|.
CASSESGTGGPLYGYTF
TGCGCCAGCAGCGAATCCGGGACAGGGGGCCCTCTCTATGGCTACACCTTC
>TRBJ2-1|.|TRBV2|14|once
CASSEGGVSGEQFF
TGTGCCAGCAGTGAAGGAGGGGTTAGTGGTGAGCAGTTCTTC
>TRBJ1-2|.|TRBV10-3|12|once
CAIYRDMDGYTF
TGTGCCATTTACCGGGACATGGATGGCTACACCTTC
>TRBJ2-7|.|TRBV6-5|14|.
CASSYSRGSYEQYF
TGTGCCAGCAGTTACTCGCGGGGCTCCTACGAGCAGTACTTC
>TRBJ1-6|TRBD1|TRBV5-4|14|.
CASSLDRGQSPLHF
TGTGCCAGCAGCTTGGACAGGGGGCAGTCACCCCTCCACTTT
>TRBJ2-7|.|TRBV28|13|.
CASTALRGREQYF
TGTGCCAGCACGGCTTTGAGGGGCCGTGAGCAGTACTTC
>TRBJ2-7|.|TRBV18|15|.
CASSRDTTPPYEQYF
TGTGCCAGCTCACGGGACACAACGCCCCCCTACGAGCAGTACTTC
>TRBJ1-1|TRBD1|TRBV5-4|15|.
CASSFGQGVMSEAFF
TGTGCCAGCAGCTTCGGGCAGGGGGTCATGTCTGAAGCTTTCTTT
>TRBJ2-1|.|TRBV30|14|once
CAWGVWGWGDEQFF
TGTGCCTGGGGCGTCTGGGGCTGGGGAGATGAGCAGTTCTTC
>TRBJ1-1|.|TRBV7-9|13|.
CASSSGNRGEAFF
TGTGCCAGCAGCTCCGGGAACCGGGGTGAAGCTTTCTTT
>TRBJ1-1|.|TRBV28|15|.
CASSLVRALNTEAFF
TGTGCCAGCAGTTTAGTGAGGGCCTTGAACACTGAAGCTTTCTTT
>TRBJ1-1|.|TRBV5-1|13|.
CASRREMNTEAFF
TGCGCCAGCAGGCGTGAGATGAACACTGAAGCTTTCTTT
>TRBJ1-1|.|TRBV25-1|14|.
CASSLAGSNTEAFF
TGTGCCAGCAGTTTGGCAGGCTCTAACACTGAAGCTTTCTTT
>TRBJ1-4|TRBD1|TRBV5-1|16|.
CASSWMPGTGYEKLFF
TGCGCCAGCAGCTGGATGCCCGGGACAGGGTATGAAAAACTGTTTTTT
>TRBJ1-1|.|TRBV18|16|.
CASSPSQVRSNTEAFF
TGTGCCAGCTCACCAAGCCAGGTCCGGTCGAACACTGAAGCTTTCTTT
>TRBJ2-5|TRBD1|TRBV5-4|15|.
CASSGRTGLGETQYF
TGTGCCAGCAGCGGAAGGACAGGTCTGGGAGAGACCCAGTACTTC
>TRBJ1-2|.|TRBV6-5|14|.
CASSYSSGSYLHTF
TGTGCCAGCAGTTACTCCTCAGGGTCCTACCTCCACACCTTC
>TRBJ1-6|.|TRBV5-5|12|.
CASSPDNSPLHF
TGTGCCAGCAGCCCGGATAATTCACCCCTCCACTTT
>TRBJ2-7|TRBD2|TRBV30|17|.
CAWSALAGGPQTYEQYF
TGTGCCTGGTCGGCGCTAGCGGGAGGCCCCCAGACTTACGAGCAGTACTTC
>TRBJ2-1|.|TRBV30|14|.
CAWSVGSTANEQFF
TGTGCCTGGAGTGTAGGATCAACTGCGAATGAGCAGTTCTTC
>TRBJ2-1|TRBD1|TRBV7-2|15|.
CASSSLTGSYNEQFF
TGTGCCAGCAGCTCTTTGACAGGGTCCTACAATGAGCAGTTCTTC
>TRBJ2-7|.|TRBV29-1|12|.
CSVLSGSYEQYF
TGCAGCGTTCTGTCAGGGTCCTACGAGCAGTACTTC